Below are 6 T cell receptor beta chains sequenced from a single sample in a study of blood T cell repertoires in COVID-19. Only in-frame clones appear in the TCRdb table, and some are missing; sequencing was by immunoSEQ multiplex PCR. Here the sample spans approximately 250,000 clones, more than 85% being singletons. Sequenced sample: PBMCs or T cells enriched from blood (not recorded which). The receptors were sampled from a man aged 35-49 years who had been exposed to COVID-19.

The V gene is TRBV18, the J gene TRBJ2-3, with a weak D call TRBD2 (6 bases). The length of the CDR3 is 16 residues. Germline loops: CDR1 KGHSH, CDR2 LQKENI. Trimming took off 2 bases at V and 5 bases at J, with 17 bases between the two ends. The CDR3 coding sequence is TGTGCCAGCTCACCAAACGCCGGGACTCAGGGAGATACGCAGTATTTT. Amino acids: CASSPNAGTQGDTQYF.

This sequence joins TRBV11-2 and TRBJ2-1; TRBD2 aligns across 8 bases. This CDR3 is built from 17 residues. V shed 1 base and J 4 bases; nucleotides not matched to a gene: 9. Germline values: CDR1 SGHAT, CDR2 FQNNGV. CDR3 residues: CASSLVLLAGGYNEQFF. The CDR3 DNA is TGTGCCAGCAGCTTAGTTCTCCTAGCGGGTGGGTACAATGAGCAGTTCTTC.

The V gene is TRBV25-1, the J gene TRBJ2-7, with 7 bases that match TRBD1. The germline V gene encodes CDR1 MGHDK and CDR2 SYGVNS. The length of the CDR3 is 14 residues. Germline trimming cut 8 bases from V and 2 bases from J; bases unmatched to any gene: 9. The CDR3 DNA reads TGTGCCAGCCAACTCCGGGACAGTCCCTACGAGCAGTACTTC. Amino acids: CASQLRDSPYEQYF.

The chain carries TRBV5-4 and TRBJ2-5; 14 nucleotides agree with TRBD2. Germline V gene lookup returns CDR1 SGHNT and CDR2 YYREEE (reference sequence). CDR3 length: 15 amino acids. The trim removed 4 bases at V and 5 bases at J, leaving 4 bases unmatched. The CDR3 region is CASSQGLAGVETQYF. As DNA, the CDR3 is TGTGCCAGCAGCCAGGGACTAGCGGGAGTGGAGACCCAGTACTTC.

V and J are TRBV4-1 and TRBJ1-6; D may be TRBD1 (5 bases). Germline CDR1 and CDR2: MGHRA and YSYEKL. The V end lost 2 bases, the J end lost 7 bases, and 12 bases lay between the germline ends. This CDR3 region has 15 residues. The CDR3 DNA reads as TGCGCCAGCAGCCAATACCCCGGGGGGAATTCACCCCTCCACTTT. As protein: CASSQYPGGNSPLHF.

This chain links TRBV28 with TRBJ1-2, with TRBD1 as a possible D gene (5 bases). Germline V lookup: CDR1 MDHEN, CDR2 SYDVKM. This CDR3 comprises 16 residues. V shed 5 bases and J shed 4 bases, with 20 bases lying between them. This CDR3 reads CASSPTRGGVGYGYTF. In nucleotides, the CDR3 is TGTGCCAGCAGTCCAACTAGGGGAGGGGTGGGCTATGGCTACACCTTC.